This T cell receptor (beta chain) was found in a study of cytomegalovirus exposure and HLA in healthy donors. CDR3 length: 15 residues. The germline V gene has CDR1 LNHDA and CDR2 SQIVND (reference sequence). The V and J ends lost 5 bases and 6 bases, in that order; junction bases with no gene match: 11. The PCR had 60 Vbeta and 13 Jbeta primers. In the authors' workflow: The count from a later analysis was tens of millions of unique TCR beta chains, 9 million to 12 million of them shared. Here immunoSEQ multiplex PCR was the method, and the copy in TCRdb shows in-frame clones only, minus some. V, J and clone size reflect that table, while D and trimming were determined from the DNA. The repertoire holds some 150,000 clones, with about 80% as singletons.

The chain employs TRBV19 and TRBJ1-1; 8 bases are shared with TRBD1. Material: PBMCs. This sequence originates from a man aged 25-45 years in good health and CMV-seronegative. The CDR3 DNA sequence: TGTGCCAGTAGTCCGACAGGGGCGGAAACCGCTGAAGCTTTCTTT. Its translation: CASSPTGAETAEAFF.